This record covers a single T cell receptor (beta chain). The CDR3 is 17 residues long. Germline loops: CDR1 SGHNT, CDR2 YYREEE (reference sequence). Unmatched junction bases numbered 12, after V lost 4 bases and J lost 1 base. This specimen belongs to a study of blood T cell repertoires in COVID-19. Study as a whole: Acute and convalescent COVID-19 specimens originated in the United States, Italy and Spain. T cells, B-cell-depleted T cells, or PBMCs supplied cDNA or gDNA.

Original analysis: Estimated nucleated cell counts came from reference gene primer amplification. The repertoire was sequenced with immunoSEQ multiplex PCR; TCRdb's copy has only in-frame clones and lacks some. For V, J and clone size, that table is used; D and trimming come from the DNA. The sample consists of fewer than 80,000 clones, about nine tenths of them appearing once. Specimen: peripheral blood. The source is a woman between 50 and 59 years old with active or convalescent COVID-19. V gene TRBV5-4 combines with J gene TRBJ2-3; TRBD2 matches at 7 bases. This CDR3 is CASSGARREAGTDTQYF. CDR3 coding DNA: TGTGCCAGCAGCGGGGCCCGCCGGGAGGCAGGCACAGATACGCAGTATTTT.